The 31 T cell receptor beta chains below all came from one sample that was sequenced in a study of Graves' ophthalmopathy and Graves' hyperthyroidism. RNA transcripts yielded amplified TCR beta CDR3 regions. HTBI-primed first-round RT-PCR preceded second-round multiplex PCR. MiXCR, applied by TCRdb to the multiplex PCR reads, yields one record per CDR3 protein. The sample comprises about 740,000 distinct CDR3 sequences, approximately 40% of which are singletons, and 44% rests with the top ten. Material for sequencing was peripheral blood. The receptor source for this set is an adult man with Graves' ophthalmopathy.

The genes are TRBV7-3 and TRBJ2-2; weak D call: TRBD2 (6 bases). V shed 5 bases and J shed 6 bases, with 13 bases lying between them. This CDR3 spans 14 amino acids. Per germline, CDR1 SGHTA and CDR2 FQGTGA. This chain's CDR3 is CASSAEGLAGELFF. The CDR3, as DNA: TGTGCCAGCAGCGCGGAGGGCCTCGCCGGGGAGCTGTTTTTT.

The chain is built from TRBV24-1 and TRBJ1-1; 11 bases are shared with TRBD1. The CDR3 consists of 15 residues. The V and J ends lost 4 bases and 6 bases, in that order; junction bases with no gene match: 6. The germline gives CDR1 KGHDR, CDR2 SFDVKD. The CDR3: CATSDGQGALAEAFF. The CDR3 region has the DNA TGTGCCACCAGTGACGGACAGGGGGCGCTGGCTGAAGCTTTCTTT.

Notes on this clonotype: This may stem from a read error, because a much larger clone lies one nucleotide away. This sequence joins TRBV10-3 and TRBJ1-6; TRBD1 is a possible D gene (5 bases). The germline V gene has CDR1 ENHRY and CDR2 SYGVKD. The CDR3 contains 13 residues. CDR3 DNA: TGTGCCAGCAGTTACAAAGGGGCTCAACCCCTCCACTTT. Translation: CASSYKGAQPLHF.

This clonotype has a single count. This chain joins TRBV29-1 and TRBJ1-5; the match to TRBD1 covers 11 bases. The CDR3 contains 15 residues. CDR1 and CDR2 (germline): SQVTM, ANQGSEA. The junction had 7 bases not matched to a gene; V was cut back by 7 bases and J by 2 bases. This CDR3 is CSGGQGAVGNQPQHF. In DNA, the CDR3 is TGCAGCGGAGGACAGGGGGCAGTGGGCAATCAGCCCCAGCATTTT. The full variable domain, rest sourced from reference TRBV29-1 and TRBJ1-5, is SAVISQKPSRDICQRGTSLTIQCQVDSQVTMMFWYRQQPGQSLTLIATANQGSEATYESGFVIDKFPISRPNLTFSTLTVSNMSPEDSSIYLCSGGQGAVGNQPQHFGDGTRLSIL.

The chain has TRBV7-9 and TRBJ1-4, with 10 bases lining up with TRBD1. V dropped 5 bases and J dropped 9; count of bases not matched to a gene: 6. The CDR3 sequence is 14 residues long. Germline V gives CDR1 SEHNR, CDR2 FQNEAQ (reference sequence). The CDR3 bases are TGTGCCAGCAGCCAGGGACAGGGGTTGAAAAAACTGTTTTTT. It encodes CASSQGQGLKKLFF.

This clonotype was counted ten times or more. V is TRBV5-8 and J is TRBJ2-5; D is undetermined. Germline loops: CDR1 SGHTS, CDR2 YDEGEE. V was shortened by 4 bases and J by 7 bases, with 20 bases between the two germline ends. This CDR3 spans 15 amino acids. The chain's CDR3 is CASSLFGISTRTQYF. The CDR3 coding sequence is TGTGCCAGCAGCCTGTTCGGCATTAGCACTCGGACCCAGTACTTC.

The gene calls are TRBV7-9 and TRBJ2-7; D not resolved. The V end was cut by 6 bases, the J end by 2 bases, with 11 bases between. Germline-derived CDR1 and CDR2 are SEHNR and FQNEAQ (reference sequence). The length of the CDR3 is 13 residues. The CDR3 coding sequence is TGTGCCAGCAGTTACTTCGCGGCCTACGAGCAGTACTTC. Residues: CASSYFAAYEQYF.

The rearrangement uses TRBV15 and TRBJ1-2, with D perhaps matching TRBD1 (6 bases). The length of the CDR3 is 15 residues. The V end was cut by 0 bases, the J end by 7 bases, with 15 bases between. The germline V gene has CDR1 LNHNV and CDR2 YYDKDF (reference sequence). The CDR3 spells CATSRDPGGSGGYTF. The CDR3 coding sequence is TGTGCCACCAGCAGAGACCCTGGGGGCAGCGGTGGCTACACCTTC.

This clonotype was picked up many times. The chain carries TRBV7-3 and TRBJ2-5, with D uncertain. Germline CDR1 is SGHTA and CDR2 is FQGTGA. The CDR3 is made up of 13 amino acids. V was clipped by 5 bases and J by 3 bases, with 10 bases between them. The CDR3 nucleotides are TGTGCCAGCAGCCGATCCAGTGAAGAGACCCAGTACTTC. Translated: CASSRSSEETQYF. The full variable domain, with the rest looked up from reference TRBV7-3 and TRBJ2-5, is GAGVSQTPSNKVTEKGKYVELRCDPISGHTALYWYRQSLGQGPEFLIYFQGTGAADDSGLPNDRFFAVRPEGSVSTLKIQRTERGDSAVYLCASSRSSEETQYFGPGTRLLVL.

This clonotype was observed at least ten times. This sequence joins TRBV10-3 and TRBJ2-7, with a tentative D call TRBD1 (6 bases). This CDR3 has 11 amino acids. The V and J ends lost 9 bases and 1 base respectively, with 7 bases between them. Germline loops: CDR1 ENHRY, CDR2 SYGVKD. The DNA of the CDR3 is TGTGCCATTGGACAGTCCTACGAGCAGTACTTC. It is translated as CAIGQSYEQYF.

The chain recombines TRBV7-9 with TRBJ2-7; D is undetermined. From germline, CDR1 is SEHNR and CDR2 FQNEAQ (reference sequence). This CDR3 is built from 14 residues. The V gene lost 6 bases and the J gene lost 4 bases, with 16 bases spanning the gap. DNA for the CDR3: TGTGCCAGCAGTTTGACCAGGATGTTATACGAGCAGTACTTC. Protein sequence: CASSLTRMLYEQYF.

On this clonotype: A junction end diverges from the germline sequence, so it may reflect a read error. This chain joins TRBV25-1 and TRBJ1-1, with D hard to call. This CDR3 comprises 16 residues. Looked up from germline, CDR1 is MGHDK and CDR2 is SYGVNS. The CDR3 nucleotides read TGCGCCAGCAGCCATATTTCGACATTCCCGAACACTGAAGCTTTCTTT. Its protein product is CASSHISTFPNTEAFF.

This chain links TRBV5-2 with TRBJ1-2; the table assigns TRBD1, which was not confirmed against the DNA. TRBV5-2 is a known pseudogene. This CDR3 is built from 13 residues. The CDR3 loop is CASKGPGLDGYTF. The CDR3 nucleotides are TGTGCCAGCAAGGGGCCAGGGTTGGACGGCTACACCTTC.

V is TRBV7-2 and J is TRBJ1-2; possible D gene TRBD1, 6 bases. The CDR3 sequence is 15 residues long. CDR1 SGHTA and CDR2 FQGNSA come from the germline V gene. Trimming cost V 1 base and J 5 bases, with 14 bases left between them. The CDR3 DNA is TGTGCCAGCAGCTTAGAGATCGGCAGGGGTTATGGCTACACCTTC. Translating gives CASSLEIGRGYGYTF.

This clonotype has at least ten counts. CDR3 DNA: TGCAGCGTTGTTGGCAGGGGCTATGGCTACACCTTC. As protein: CSVVGRGYGYTF. The chain has TRBV29-1 and TRBJ1-2, with a possible D match to TRBD1 (6 bases). Germline CDR1 is SQVTM and CDR2 is ANQGSEA. This CDR3 spans 12 amino acids. Trimming removed 4 bases from V and 4 bases from J, with 10 bases in between. Using reference TRBV29-1 and TRBJ1-2 for the parts outside the CDR3, the full variable domain is SAVISQKPSRDICQRGTSLTIQCQVDSQVTMMFWYRQQPGQSLTLIATANQGSEATYESGFVIDKFPISRPNLTFSTLTVSNMSPEDSSIYLCSVVGRGYGYTFGSGTRLTVV.

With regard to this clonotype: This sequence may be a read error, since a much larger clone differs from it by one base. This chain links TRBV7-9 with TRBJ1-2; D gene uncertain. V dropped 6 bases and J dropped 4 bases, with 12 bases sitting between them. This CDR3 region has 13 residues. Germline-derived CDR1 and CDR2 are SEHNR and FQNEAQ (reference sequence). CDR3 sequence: CASSPDGIYGYTF. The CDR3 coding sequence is TGTGCCAGCAGTCCGGACGGGATCTATGGCTACACCTTC.

The CDR3 reads CASSLIAGLNTEAFF. CDR3 nucleotide sequence: TGTGCCAGCAGCTTAATAGCCGGTTTGAACACTGAAGCTTTCTTT. The rearrangement joins TRBV7-9 to TRBJ1-1; D gene uncertain. V shed 2 bases and J shed 0 bases, with 10 bases lying between them. The CDR3 consists of 15 residues. Germline lookup yields CDR1 SEHNR and CDR2 FQNEAQ (reference sequence).

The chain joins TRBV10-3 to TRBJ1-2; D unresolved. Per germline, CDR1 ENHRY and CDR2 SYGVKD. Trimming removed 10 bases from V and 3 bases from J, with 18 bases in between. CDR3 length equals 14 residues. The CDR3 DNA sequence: TGTGCCACAAGGGCAGCAACCTCTGACTATGGCTACACCTTC. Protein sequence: CATRAATSDYGYTF.

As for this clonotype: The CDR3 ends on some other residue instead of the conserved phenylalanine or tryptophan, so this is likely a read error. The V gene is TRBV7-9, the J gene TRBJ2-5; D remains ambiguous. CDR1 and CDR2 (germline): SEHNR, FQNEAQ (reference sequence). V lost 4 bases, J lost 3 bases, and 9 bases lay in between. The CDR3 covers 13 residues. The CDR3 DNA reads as TGTGCCAGCAGCTCCGGACGGGAAGAGACCCAGTACTGC. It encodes CASSSGREETQYC.

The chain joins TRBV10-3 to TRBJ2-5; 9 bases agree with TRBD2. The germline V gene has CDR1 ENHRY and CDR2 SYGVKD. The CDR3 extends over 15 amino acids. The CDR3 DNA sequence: TGTGCTCCCCTCTTCGGCGGGAGGGCCGGGGAGACCCAGTACTTC. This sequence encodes CAPLFGGRAGETQYF.

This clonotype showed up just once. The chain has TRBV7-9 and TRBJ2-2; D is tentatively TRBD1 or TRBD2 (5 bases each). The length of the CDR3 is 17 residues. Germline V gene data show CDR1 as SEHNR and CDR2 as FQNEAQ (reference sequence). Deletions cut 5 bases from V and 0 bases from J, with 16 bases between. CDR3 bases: TGTGCCAGCAGCCGGACCCGGGACCTGGCGAACACCGGGGAGCTGTTTTTT. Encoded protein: CASSRTRDLANTGELFF.

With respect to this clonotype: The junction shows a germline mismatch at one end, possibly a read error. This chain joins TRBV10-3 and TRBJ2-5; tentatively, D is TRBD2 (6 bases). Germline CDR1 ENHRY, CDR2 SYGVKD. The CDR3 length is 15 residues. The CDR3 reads CASSEVGGSGETQYF. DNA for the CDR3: TGTGCCAGCAGTGAAGTTGGGGGGAGTGGGGAGACCCAGTACTTC.

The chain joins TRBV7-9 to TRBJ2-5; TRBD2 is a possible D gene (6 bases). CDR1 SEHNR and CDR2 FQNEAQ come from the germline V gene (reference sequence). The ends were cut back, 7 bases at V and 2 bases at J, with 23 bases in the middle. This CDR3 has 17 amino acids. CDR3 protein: CASTPGTLLGGQETQYF. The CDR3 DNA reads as TGTGCCAGCACCCCGGGGACGCTACTGGGGGGTCAAGAGACCCAGTACTTC.

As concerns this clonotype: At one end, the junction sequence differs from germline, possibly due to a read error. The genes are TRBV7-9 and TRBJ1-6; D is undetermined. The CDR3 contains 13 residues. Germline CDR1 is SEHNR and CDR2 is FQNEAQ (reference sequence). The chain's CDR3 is CASSLVGDSLLHF. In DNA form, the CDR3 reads TGTGCCAGCAGCTTAGTAGGTGATTCACTCCTCCACTTT.

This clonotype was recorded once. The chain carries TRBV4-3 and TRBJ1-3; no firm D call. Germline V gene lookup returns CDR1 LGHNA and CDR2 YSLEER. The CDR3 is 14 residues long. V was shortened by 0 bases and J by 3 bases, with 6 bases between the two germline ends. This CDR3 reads CASSQDMGGNTIYF. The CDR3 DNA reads TGCGCCAGCAGCCAAGACATGGGTGGAAACACCATATATTTT.

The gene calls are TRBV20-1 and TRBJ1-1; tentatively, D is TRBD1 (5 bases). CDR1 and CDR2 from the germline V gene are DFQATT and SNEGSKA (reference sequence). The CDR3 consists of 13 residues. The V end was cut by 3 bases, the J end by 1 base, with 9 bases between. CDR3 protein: CSASWGGNTEAFF. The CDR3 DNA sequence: TGCAGTGCTAGTTGGGGGGGGAACACTGAAGCTTTCTTT.

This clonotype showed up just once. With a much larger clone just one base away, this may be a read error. The CDR3 bases are TGTGCCAGCAGCGTAGAGCCGGGGGGCGGGCAGTACTTC. It encodes CASSVEPGGGQYF. The chain is built from TRBV9 and TRBJ2-7; weak D call: TRBD2 (7 bases). The V gene's germline CDR1 is SGDLS and CDR2 YYNGEE. This CDR3 comprises 13 residues. V shed 0 bases and J shed 9 bases, with 13 bases lying between them.

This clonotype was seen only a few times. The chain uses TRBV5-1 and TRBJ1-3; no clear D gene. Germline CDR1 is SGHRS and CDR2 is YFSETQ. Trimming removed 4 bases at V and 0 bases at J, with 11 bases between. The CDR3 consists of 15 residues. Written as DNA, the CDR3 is TGCGCCAGCAGCCCGGACGGTTCCTCTGGAAACACCATATATTTT. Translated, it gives CASSPDGSSGNTIYF. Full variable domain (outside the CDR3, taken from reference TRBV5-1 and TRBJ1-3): KAGVTQTPRYLIKTRGQQVTLSCSPISGHRSVSWYQQTPGQGLQFLFEYFSETQRNKGNFPGRFSGRQFSNSRSEMNVSTLELGDSALYLCASSPDGSSGNTIYFGEGSWLTVV.

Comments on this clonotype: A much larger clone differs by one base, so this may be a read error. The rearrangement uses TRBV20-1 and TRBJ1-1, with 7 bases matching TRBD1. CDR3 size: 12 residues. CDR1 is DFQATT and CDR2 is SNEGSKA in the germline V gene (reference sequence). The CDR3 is CSAGGQISEASF. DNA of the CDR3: TGCAGTGCTGGGGGACAGATCTCTGAAGCTTCCTTT.

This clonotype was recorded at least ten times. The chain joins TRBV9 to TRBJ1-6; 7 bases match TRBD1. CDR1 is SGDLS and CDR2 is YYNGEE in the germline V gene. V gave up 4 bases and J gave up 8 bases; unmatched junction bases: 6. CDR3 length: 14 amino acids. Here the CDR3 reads CASSTTGTDSPLHF. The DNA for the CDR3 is TGTGCCAGCAGCACCACCGGGACAGATTCACCCCTCCACTTT.

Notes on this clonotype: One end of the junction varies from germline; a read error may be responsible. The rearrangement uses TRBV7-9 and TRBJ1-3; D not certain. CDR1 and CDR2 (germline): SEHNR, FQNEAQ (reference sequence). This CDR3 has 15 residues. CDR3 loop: CTSSLGLSSGNTIYF. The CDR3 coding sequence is TGTACCAGCAGCTTAGGTCTGAGCTCTGGAAACACCATATATTTT.